The clone carrying this TCR beta chain was seen only a few times. Antigen: not known. V lost 6 bases, J lost 7 bases, and 4 bases stayed unmatched. This CDR3 is built from 12 residues. The germline V gene encodes CDR1 MDHEN and CDR2 SYDVKM. The sample is drawn from a study of response to subunit inactivated influenza vaccine. TCRdb re-analysed the RT-PCR reads in MiXCR, keeping a single row per CDR3 protein. In the table there are around 790,000 distinct CDR3 sequences, 21% of which are singletons. Study-wide results and caveats: Few additional T cells are recruited per seasonal influenza vaccination, authors suggested.

The chain couples TRBV28 to TRBJ1-1, with TRBD1 identical over 8 bases. The clonotype originates from a man aged 50 or older who received an inactivated influenza vaccine. The sequenced sample was PBMCs from blood, obtained around 5 days after vaccination. The CDR3 region has the DNA TGTGCCAGCAGGGGTGGGACAGGTGAAGCTTTCTTT. It codes for CASRGGTGEAFF. The complete variable domain, with remaining parts taken from reference TRBV28 and TRBJ1-1, reads DVKVTQSSRYLVKRTGEKVFLECVQDMDHENMFWYRQDPGLGLRLIYFSYDVKMKEKGDIPEGYSVSREKKERFSLILESASTNQTSMYLCASRGGTGEAFFGQGTRLTVV.